This passage covers 20 T cell receptor beta chains from one sample sequenced in a study of CD8 T cells in ankylosing spondylitis. One entry per CDR3 protein results from TCRdb running MiXCR on the 5' RACE reads. The data show about 130,000 distinct CDR3 sequences, with about a tenth seen just once and approximately 3.3% held by the top ten. Sequencing was done on a sample of blood, either unsorted or a sorted T cell fraction (not recorded which). The receptors here all came from a male donor with ankylosing spondylitis or in good health (not recorded which).

The rearrangement joins TRBV5-6 to TRBJ2-7, with TRBD1 as a possible D gene (6 bases). Germline CDR1 reads SGHDT; CDR2 reads YYEEEE. Trimming stripped 4 bases from V and 3 bases from J, with 17 bases between. The CDR3 is made up of 15 amino acids. CDR3 sequence reads: CASSEYFGQNYEQYF. DNA for the CDR3: TGTGCCAGCAGCGAATACTTCGGACAGAACTACGAGCAGTACTTC.

The chain carries TRBV11-2 and TRBJ2-3, with D possibly being TRBD1 or TRBD2 (5 bases each). V dropped 4 bases and J dropped 0 bases, with 20 bases sitting between them. This CDR3 region has 18 residues. Germline assignment: CDR1 SGHAT and CDR2 FQNNGV. The CDR3 nucleotides read TGTGCCAGCAGCTCACCCAATTTTCGGGACCCGAGCACAGATACGCAGTATTTT. It translates to CASSSPNFRDPSTDTQYF.

This clonotype was picked up a small number of times. The rearrangement links TRBV7-2 to TRBJ2-7; the match to TRBD2 covers 13 bases. CDR1 and CDR2 from the germline V gene are SGHTA and FQGNSA. CDR3 length: 15 residues. Trimming removed 5 bases from V and 5 bases from J; junction bases left unmatched: 6. The CDR3 region has the DNA TGTGCCAGCAGCCTGACTAGCGGGAGGACCCACGAGCAGTACTTC. Translation: CASSLTSGRTHEQYF.

The genes are TRBV14 and TRBJ1-6; maybe TRBD1 (5 bases). V lost 1 base and J lost 0, with 7 bases in between. This CDR3 has 16 amino acids. Germline assignment: CDR1 SGHDN and CDR2 FVKESK. The CDR3 protein is CASSQAGSSYNSPLHF. The CDR3 coding sequence is TGTGCCAGCAGCCAAGCAGGGAGCTCCTATAATTCACCCCTCCACTTT.

DNA of the CDR3: TGTGCCAGCAGCGGGGCAGGAGGCGTCTATGGCTACACCTTC. Translating it yields CASSGAGGVYGYTF. The V and J genes are TRBV28 and TRBJ1-2; maybe TRBD1 (5 bases). The V end lost 6 bases, the J end lost 4 bases, and 15 bases lay between the germline ends. Germline CDR1 reads MDHEN; CDR2 reads SYDVKM. This CDR3 region has 14 residues.

Many counts were recorded for this clonotype. The DNA for the CDR3 is TGCAGTGCCGTACCGACGGGAAATAGCAATCAGCCCCAGCATTTT. Translated: CSAVPTGNSNQPQHF. J is TRBJ1-5 and V is TRBV20-1; D call uncertain. The germline CDR1 and CDR2 sequences are DFQATT and SNEGSKA (reference sequence). V lost 6 bases to trimming and J lost 0 bases, with 15 bases between them. CDR3 size: 15 residues.

At least ten counts were recorded for this clonotype. The chain has TRBV20-1 and TRBJ2-1; 8 nucleotides match TRBD2. The CDR3 runs to 13 residues. The junction had 10 bases not matched to a gene; V was cut back by 8 bases and J by 7 bases. Germline loops: CDR1 DFQATT, CDR2 SNEGSKA (reference sequence). The CDR3 spells CSPGTRDSNEQFF. The CDR3 DNA is TGCAGTCCCGGGACTAGGGATTCAAATGAGCAGTTCTTC.

The chain has TRBV11-2 and TRBJ2-3, with a weak D call TRBD2 (6 bases). Germline loops: CDR1 SGHAT, CDR2 FQNNGV. V lost 3 bases and J 6 bases, leaving 16 bases between the germline ends. The CDR3 consists of 15 residues. In DNA form, the CDR3 reads TGTGCCAGCAGCTTGGAACCCAAGGCGGGGGATACGCAGTATTTT. This translates into CASSLEPKAGDTQYF.

The chain joins TRBV6-2 or TRBV6-3 to TRBJ2-7; no firm D call. The CDR3 runs 16 residues. Germline values: CDR1 MNHEY, CDR2 SVGEGT. Trimming removed 7 bases from V and 6 bases from J, with 25 bases in between. This CDR3 is CASTRPSPRRMIEQYF. CDR3 DNA: TGTGCCAGCACGAGGCCCAGCCCTCGGCGGATGATCGAGCAGTACTTC.

This clonotype was seen repeatedly, ten times or more. The chain employs TRBV20-1 and TRBJ2-2; weak D call: TRBD2 (5 bases). The CDR3 is 13 amino acids. The V gene's germline CDR1 is DFQATT and CDR2 SNEGSKA (reference sequence). V lost 0 bases and J 5 bases, leaving 7 bases between the germline ends. The CDR3 loop is CSAREEGTGELFF. In DNA, the CDR3 is TGCAGTGCTAGAGAAGAGGGTACCGGGGAGCTGTTTTTT.

This clonotype was counted many times. CDR3 loop: CASSVGSPPLHF. CDR3 in DNA: TGTGCCAGCAGCGTCGGAAGTCCGCCCCTCCACTTT. This chain links TRBV9 with TRBJ1-6; no clear D gene. Germline lookup yields CDR1 SGDLS and CDR2 YYNGEE. The CDR3 is 12 amino acids. The V end was cut by 2 bases, the J end by 13 bases, with 10 bases between. The variable domain in full, with the rest retrieved from reference TRBV9 and TRBJ1-6, is DSGVTQTPKHLITATGQRVTLRCSPRSGDLSVYWYQQSLDQGLQFLIQYYNGEERAKGNILERFSAQQFPDLHSELNLSSLELGDSALYFCASSVGSPPLHFGNGTRLTVT.

In this sample, this clonotype turned up a few times. The rearrangement joins TRBV30 to TRBJ2-1; 7 bases agree with TRBD2. The V gene's germline CDR1 is GTSNPN and CDR2 SVGIG (reference sequence). V shed 8 bases and J 7 bases; nucleotides not matched to a gene: 11. The CDR3 totals 13 residues. In DNA form, the CDR3 reads TGTGCCCGGGACTCGGCGGGAGTTAATGAGCAGTTCTTC. It yields the protein CARDSAGVNEQFF.

This clonotype was picked up many times. The rearrangement links TRBV20-1 to TRBJ2-5, with TRBD2 as a possible D gene (6 bases). Germline assignment: CDR1 DFQATT and CDR2 SNEGSKA (reference sequence). The CDR3 is made up of 15 amino acids. V was clipped by 2 bases and J by 6 bases, with 19 bases between them. CDR3 sequence reads: CSARNVEGGSKTQYF. The CDR3, as DNA: TGCAGTGCTAGAAACGTGGAGGGAGGCTCAAAGACCCAGTACTTC.

This clonotype was picked up many times. The chain couples TRBV20-1 to TRBJ2-3, with 13 bases fitting TRBD2. The CDR3 length is 15 residues. Germline V CDR1 and CDR2: DFQATT, SNEGSKA (reference sequence). V shed 4 bases and J 4 bases; nucleotides not matched to a gene: 5. The CDR3 protein is CSAKGLAGISDTQYF. Here the CDR3 DNA reads TGCAGTGCTAAGGGACTAGCGGGGATTTCAGATACGCAGTATTTT.

A word on this clonotype: A much larger clone differs by one base, so this may be a read error. The rearrangement links TRBV5-1 to TRBJ2-5; 7 bases fit TRBD1. Germline V gives CDR1 SGHRS, CDR2 YFSETQ. The CDR3 is 14 amino acids. Written as DNA, the CDR3 is TGCGCCTGCAGCTTTGGGACAGACAAAGAGACCCAGTACTTC. It yields the protein CACSFGTDKETQYF.

The chain combines TRBV5-1 with TRBJ1-1, with 11 bases fitting TRBD1. In germline, CDR1 is SGHRS, CDR2 YFSETQ. V trimming: 0 bases; J trimming: 4 bases; junction bases outside the gene matches: 11. The length of the CDR3 is 18 residues. DNA of the CDR3: TGCGCCAGCAGCTTGGGTGTCGGACAGGGGGCACGGAGCACTGAAGCTTTCTTT. Protein sequence: CASSLGVGQGARSTEAFF.

The genes are TRBV7-9 and TRBJ2-1; possibly TRBD2 for D (5 bases). The length of the CDR3 is 11 residues. V was clipped by 5 bases and J by 8 bases, with 7 bases between them. Looked up from germline, CDR1 is SEHNR and CDR2 is FQNEAQ (reference sequence). The CDR3: CASSPDYEQFF. CDR3 nucleotide sequence: TGTGCCAGCAGCCCGGACTATGAGCAGTTCTTC. The full variable domain, completed using reference TRBV7-9 and TRBJ2-1, is DTGVSQNPRHKITKRGQNVTFRCDPISEHNRLYWYRQTLGQGPEFLTYFQNEAQLEKSRLLSDRFSAERPKGSFSTLEIQRTEQGDSAMYLCASSPDYEQFFGPGTRLTVL.

This clonotype came up many times. This chain joins TRBV4-1 and TRBJ2-2; no definite D call. Looked up from germline, CDR1 is MGHRA and CDR2 is YSYEKL. V lost 6 bases and J 7 bases, leaving 15 bases between the germline ends. The CDR3 is 14 amino acids. CDR3 nucleotides: TGCGCCAGCAGACTCGCGTCCCTTAGCGGGGAGCTGTTTTTT. Amino acids: CASRLASLSGELFF.

This clonotype was recorded at least ten times. CDR3 in amino acids: CSARDDRNHNTGELFF. The CDR3 bases are TGCAGTGCTAGAGACGACAGGAACCATAACACCGGGGAGCTGTTTTTT. The rearrangement joins TRBV20-1 to TRBJ2-2, with a possible D match to TRBD1 (6 bases). Germline V lookup: CDR1 DFQATT, CDR2 SNEGSKA (reference sequence). CDR3 size: 16 residues. Trimming pared 0 bases from V and 2 bases from J, leaving 13 bases between.

This clonotype was observed at least ten times. The chain combines TRBV7-9 with TRBJ2-5; D ambiguous. This CDR3 comprises 13 residues. V was trimmed by 3 bases and J by 1 base, leaving 6 bases between them. CDR1 and CDR2 from the germline V gene are SEHNR and FQNEAQ (reference sequence). CDR3 amino acids: CASSLLIQETQYF. The CDR3 DNA sequence: TGTGCCAGCAGCTTGCTAATCCAAGAGACCCAGTACTTC.